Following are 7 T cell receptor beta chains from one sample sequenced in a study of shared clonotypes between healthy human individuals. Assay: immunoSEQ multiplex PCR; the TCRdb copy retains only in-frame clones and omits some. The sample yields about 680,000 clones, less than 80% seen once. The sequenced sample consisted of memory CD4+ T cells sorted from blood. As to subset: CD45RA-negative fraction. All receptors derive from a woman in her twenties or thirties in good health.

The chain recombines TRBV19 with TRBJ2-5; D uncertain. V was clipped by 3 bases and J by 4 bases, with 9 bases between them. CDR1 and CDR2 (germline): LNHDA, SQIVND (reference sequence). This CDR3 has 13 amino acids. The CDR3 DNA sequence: TGTGCCAGTAGTATCTGGGCAGGAGAGACCCAGTACTTC. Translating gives CASSIWAGETQYF.

The CDR3 DNA is TGTGCCAGCAGCGGGACTACAAACATTCAGTACTTC. This translates into CASSGTTNIQYF. The chain has TRBV6-5 and TRBJ2-4, with 7 bases fitting TRBD2. CDR3 length: 12 amino acids. After removal of 6 bases from V and 6 bases from J, the junction contained 2 bases not matched to a gene. Per germline, CDR1 MNHEY and CDR2 SVGAGI.

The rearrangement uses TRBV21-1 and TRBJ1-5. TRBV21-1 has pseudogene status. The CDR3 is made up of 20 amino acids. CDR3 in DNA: TGTGCCAGCAGCATGAGAGGCGTCATCCCGTTAGTTATGAGCAATCAGCCCCAGCATTTT. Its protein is CASSMRGVIPLVMSNQPQHF.

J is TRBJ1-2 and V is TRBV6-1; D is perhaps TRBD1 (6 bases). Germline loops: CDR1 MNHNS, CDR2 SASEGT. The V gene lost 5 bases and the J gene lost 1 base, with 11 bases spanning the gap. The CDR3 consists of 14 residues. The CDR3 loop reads CASSLEQGNYGYTF. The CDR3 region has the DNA TGTGCCAGCAGTCTCGAACAGGGTAACTATGGCTACACCTTC.

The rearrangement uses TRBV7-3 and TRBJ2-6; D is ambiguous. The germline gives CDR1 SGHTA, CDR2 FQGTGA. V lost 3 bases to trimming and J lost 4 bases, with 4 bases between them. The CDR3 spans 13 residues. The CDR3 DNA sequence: TGTGCCAGCAGCTTGACCGGGGCCAACGTCCTGACTTTC. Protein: CASSLTGANVLTF.

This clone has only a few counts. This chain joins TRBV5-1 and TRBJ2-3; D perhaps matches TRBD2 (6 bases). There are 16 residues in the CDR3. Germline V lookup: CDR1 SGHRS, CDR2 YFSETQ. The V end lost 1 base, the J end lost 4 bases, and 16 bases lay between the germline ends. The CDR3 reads CASSLWMSGLADTQYF. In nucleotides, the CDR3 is TGCGCCAGCAGCTTGTGGATGAGCGGGTTAGCAGATACGCAGTATTTT.

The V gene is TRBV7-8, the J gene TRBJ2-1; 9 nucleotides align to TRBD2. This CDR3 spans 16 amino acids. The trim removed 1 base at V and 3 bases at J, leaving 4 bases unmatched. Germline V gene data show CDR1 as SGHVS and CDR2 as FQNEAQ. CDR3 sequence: CASSLGREGLYNEQFF. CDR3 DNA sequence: TGTGCCAGCAGCTTAGGGCGGGAGGGCCTCTACAATGAGCAGTTCTTC.